The TCR beta chain under discussion was sequenced for a study of blood T cells in healthy people across ages (dated by TCRdb to the mid-2010s). For the wider study: In model experiments, roughly one uniquely barcoded TCR beta cDNA molecule per two T cells was captured by template switching. Age-related changes in TCR beta repertoire diversity were measured in the study by deep sequencing normalized with unique cDNA molecular identifiers. Donors of different ages were randomly distributed across sequencing lanes to avoid experimental bias. Using the same blood draw, the study looked at two additional independent replicas of 1 million unique cDNA reads for two donors, one aged 18 to 30 and the other aged 80 or older. The donors were split into four age groups: young (average about 15 years), middle-aged (39), aged (about 56) and long-lived (roughly 77).

Counted from cysteine to phenylalanine, this CDR3 has 15 amino acids. Only the CDR3 DNA is retained, 45 bases long and in frame from the first base. V trim: 0 bases; J trim: 2 bases; unmatched bases: 7. CDR1 and CDR2 (DFQATT, SNEGSKA) derive from the germline V gene (reference sequence). What the work shows at the level of the full study, not this receptor alone: Observed TCR beta diversity per million T cells fell roughly linearly with age, and a significant reduction was already apparent by age about 43. Because the CMV infection status of the donors was unknown, age-related changes in expanded clonotypes may potentially have been confounded. Compared with the aged group, more naive CD4+ T cells, fewer expanded clones and increased TCR diversity were shown by the long-lived group, suggesting age selection. Estimates of total diversity from one million sequenced T cells were regarded as lower bounds and underestimates. A strong correlation was found between observed TCR beta diversity and the percentage of naive T cells measured by flow cytometry. Bulk unsorted PBMC profiling prevented conclusive comparison of naive and antigen-experienced compartments.

Donors were about 36 systemically healthy Caucasian individuals from Russia aged about 6 to 100 years. Each donor gave 8 to 10 milliliters of peripheral blood, drawn into EDTA-treated Vacutainer tubes. Ficoll-Paque density-gradient centrifugation was used to isolate PBMCs, with at least 6 million per sample. Trizol reagent was used to extract total RNA from PBMCs, with at least 5.5 micrograms per sample. Naive CD45RAhigh/CD27high T cell percentages were measured by flow cytometry on a PBMC aliquot from every donor. Libraries came from 5' RACE. The data were produced on an Illumina HiSeq 2500. A second PCR of about 7 to 12 cycles was performed with a sample-barcoded 5' primer and a J-beta primer mix. Each TCR beta cDNA molecule received a unique molecular identifier from a template-switch 5' adaptor carrying 12 random nucleotides. At least 2.5 million CDR3-containing paired-end reads were obtained from each sample. First-strand cDNA synthesis was performed from all RNA using the Mint cDNA synthesis kit, with priming by a TRBC-specific oligonucleotide. After uracil-DNA glycosylase treatment, a first 18-cycle PCR used universal primers M1SS and BC2_uni_R on all cDNA. In the original analysis: Each sample was normalized by randomly selecting 1 million high-quality reads, each carrying a distinct molecular identifier. Instead of being binned into consensus sequences, reads with shared molecular identifiers were discarded. MiTCR, run with a Q25 quality threshold and the strictest error-elimination algorithm, handled CDR3 identification, clonotype clustering and error correction. A nonparametric unseen species model with Euler transformation was used to estimate lower-bound total TCR beta diversity. TCRdb ran its own pipeline on the public reads, namely fastp trimming at Q25 and MiXCR clone calling, and kept in-frame beta chains. Under each unique CDR3 protein, matching rows form one entry showing the most common genes and DNA. The V and J calls and clone size come from TCRdb's table, not from the authors' own analysis. The sample data list about a million distinct CDR3 sequences, and 51% of these were observed just once. The top ten constitute around a fifth of the sample.

The sample holds a few counts of this clonotype. No cognate antigen has been identified for it. Within one base of it there is no much larger clone, and no base qualities were kept. The sequenced material came from blood. This chain is built from TRBV20-1 and TRBJ2-7, and 7 bases in between align with TRBD2. The sequence derives from a woman aged 55-75 years in good health. The CDR3: CSARDPTSATYEQYF. The nucleotide sequence reads as follows: TGCAGTGCTAGAGATCCAACTAGCGCTACCTACGAGCAGTACTTC.